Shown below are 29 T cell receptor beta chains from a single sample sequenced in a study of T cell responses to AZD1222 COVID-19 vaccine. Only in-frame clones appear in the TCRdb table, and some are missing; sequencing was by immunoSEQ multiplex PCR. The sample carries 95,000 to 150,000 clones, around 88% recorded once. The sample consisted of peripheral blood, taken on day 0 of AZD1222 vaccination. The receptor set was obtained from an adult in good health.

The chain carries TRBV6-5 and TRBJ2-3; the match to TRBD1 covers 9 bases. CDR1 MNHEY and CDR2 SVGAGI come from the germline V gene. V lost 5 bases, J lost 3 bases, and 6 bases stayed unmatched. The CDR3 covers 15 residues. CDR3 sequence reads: CASSNGGQGTDTQYF. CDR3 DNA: TGTGCCAGCAGTAACGGCGGACAGGGGACAGATACGCAGTATTTT.

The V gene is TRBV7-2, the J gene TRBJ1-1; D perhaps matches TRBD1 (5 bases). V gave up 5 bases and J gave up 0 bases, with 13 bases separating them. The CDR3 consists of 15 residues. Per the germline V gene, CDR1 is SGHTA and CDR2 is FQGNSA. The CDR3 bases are TGTGCCAGCAGCCCAACGTGGACATTGAACACTGAAGCTTTCTTT. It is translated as CASSPTWTLNTEAFF.

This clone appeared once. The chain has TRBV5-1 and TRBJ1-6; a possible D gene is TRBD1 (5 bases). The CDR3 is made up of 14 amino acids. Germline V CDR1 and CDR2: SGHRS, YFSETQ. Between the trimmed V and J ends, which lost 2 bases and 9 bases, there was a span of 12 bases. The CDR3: CASSLGQGGSPLHF. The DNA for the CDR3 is TGCGCCAGCAGCTTAGGGCAGGGCGGTTCACCCCTCCACTTT.

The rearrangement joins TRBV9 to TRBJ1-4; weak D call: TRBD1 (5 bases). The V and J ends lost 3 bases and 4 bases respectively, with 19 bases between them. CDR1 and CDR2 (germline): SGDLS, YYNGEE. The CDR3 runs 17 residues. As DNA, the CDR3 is TGTGCCAGCAGCGAGCCCCAGGGCGGGTTTGTTAATGAAAAACTGTTTTTT. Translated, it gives CASSEPQGGFVNEKLFF.

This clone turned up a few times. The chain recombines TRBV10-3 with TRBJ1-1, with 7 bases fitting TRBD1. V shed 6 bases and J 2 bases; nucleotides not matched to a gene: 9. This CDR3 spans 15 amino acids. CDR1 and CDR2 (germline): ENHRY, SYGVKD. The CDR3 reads CAIRQQGFLNTEAFF. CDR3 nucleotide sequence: TGTGCCATCAGACAACAGGGGTTCCTAAACACTGAAGCTTTCTTT.

CDR3 amino acids: CASSLGFYGYTF. CDR3 nucleotide sequence: TGCGCCAGCAGCTTGGGATTCTATGGCTACACCTTC. The gene calls are TRBV5-1 and TRBJ1-2; D is unclear. The CDR3 extends over 12 amino acids. V dropped 0 bases and J dropped 4 bases, with 4 bases sitting between them. Germline assignment: CDR1 SGHRS and CDR2 YFSETQ.

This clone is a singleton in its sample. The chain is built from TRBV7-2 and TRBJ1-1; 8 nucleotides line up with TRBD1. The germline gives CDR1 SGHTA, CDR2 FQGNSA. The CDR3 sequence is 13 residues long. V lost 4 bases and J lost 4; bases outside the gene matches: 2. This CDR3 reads CASSSTGVTEAFF. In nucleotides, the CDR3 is TGTGCCAGCAGCTCGACAGGGGTCACTGAAGCTTTCTTT.

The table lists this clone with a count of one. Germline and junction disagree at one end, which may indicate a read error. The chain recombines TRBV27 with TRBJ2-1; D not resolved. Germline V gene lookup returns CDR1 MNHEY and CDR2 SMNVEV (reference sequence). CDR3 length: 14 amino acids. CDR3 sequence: CASSLSRSFNEQFF. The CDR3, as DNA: TGTGCCAGCAGTTTATCCAGATCCTTCAATGAGCAGTTCTTC.

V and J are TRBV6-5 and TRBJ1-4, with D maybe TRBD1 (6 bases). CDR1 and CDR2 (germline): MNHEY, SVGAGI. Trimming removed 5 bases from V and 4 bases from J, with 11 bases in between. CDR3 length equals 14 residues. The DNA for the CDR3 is TGTGCCAGCAGTCGGACAGCTTTTAATGAAAAACTGTTTTTT. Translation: CASSRTAFNEKLFF.

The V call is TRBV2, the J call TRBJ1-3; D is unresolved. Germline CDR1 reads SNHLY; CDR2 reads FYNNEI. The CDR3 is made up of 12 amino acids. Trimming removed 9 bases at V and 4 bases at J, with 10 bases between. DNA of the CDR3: TGTGCCAGTCGAGAGGAGGGAAACACCATATATTTT. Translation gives CASREEGNTIYF. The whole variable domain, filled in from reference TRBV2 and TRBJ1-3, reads EPEVTQTPSHQVTQMGQEVILRCVPISNHLYFYWYRQILGQKVEFLVSFYNNEISEKSEIFDDQFSVERPDGSNFTLKIRSTKLEDSAMYFCASREEGNTIYFGEGSWLTVV.

The CDR3 DNA reads TGTGCCAGCTCACCGACAGACCCTGGGGCCAACGTCCTGACTTTC. Amino acids: CASSPTDPGANVLTF. The chain employs TRBV18 and TRBJ2-6; tentatively, D is TRBD1 (5 bases). This CDR3 is 15 amino acids long. Germline V CDR1 and CDR2: KGHSH, LQKENI. Trimming removed 3 bases at V and 2 bases at J, with 8 bases between.

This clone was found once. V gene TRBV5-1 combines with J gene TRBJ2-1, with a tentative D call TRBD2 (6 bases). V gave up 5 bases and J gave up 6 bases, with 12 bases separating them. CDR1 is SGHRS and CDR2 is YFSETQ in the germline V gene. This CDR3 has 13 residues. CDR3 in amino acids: CASSNPGGNEQFF. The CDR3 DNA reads TGCGCCAGCAGTAATCCCGGGGGCAATGAGCAGTTCTTC.

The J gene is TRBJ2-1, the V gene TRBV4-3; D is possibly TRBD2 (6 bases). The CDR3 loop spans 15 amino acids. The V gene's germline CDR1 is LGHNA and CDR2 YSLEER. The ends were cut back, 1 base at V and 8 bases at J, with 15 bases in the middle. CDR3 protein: CASSQVSGGGYEQFF. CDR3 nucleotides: TGCGCCAGCAGCCAAGTATCCGGGGGAGGCTATGAGCAGTTCTTC.

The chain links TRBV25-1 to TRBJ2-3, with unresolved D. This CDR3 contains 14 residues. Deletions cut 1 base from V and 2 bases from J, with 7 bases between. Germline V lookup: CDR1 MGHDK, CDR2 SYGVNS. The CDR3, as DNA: TGTGCCAGCAGTGAATTTTCGCTCACAGATACGCAGTATTTT. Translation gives CASSEFSLTDTQYF. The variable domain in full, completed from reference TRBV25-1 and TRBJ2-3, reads EADIYQTPRYLVIGTGKKITLECSQTMGHDKMYWYQQDPGMELHLIHYSYGVNSTEKGDLSSESTVSRIRTEHFPLTLESARPSHTSQYLCASSEFSLTDTQYFGPGTRLTVL.

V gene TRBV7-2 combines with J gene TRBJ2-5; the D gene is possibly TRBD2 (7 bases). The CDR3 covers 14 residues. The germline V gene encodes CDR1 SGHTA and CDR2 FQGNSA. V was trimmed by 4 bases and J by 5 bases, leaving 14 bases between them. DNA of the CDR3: TGTGCCAGCAGCTCAGCGGGACAACGGGAGACCCAGTACTTC. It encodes CASSSAGQRETQYF.

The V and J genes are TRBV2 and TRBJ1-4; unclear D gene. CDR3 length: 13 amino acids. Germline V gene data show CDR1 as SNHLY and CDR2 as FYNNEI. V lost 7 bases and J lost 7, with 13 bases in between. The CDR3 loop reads CASNTGRAEKLFF. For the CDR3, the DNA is TGTGCCAGCAATACGGGTAGAGCTGAAAAACTGTTTTTT.

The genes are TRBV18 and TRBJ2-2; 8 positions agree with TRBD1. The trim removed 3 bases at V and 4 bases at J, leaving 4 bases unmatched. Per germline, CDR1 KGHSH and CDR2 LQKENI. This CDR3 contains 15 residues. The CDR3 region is CASSPGTGRTGELFF. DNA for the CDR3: TGTGCCAGCTCACCTGGGACAGGCCGCACCGGGGAGCTGTTTTTT.

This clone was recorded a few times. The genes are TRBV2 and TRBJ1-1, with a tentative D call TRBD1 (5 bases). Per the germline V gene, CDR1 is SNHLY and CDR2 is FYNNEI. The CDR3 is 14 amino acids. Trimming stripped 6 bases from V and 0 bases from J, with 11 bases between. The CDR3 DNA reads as TGTGCCAGCAGGAAGGAGGGACTGAACACTGAAGCTTTCTTT. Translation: CASRKEGLNTEAFF.

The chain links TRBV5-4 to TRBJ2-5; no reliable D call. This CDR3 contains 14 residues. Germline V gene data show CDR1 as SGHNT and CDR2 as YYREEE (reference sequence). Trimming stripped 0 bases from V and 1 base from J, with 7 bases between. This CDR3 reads CASSLGSAQETQYF. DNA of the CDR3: TGTGCCAGCAGCTTGGGTTCAGCCCAAGAGACCCAGTACTTC.

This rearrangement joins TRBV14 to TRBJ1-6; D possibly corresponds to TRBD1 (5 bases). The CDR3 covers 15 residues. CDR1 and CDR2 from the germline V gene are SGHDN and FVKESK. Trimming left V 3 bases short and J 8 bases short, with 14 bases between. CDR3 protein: CASSHLRGMDSPLHF. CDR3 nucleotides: TGTGCCAGCAGCCATCTTCGGGGGATGGATTCACCCCTCCACTTT. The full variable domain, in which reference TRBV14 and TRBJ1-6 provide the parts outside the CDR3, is EAGVTQFPSHSVIEKGQTVTLRCDPISGHDNLYWYRRVMGKEIKFLLHFVKESKQDESGMPNNRFLAERTGGTYSTLKVQPAELEDSGVYFCASSHLRGMDSPLHFGNGTRLTVT.

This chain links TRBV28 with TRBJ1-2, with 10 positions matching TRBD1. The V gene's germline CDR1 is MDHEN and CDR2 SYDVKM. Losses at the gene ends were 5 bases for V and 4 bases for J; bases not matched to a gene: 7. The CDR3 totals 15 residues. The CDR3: CASSRFGTGAYGYTF. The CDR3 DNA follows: TGTGCCAGCAGTCGATTTGGGACAGGGGCCTATGGCTACACCTTC.

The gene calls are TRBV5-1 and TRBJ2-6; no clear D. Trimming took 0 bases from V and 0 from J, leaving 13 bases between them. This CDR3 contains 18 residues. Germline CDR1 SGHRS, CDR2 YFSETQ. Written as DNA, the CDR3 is TGCGCCAGCAGCTTGGGGGGTCAGGTAACCTCTGGGGCCAACGTCCTGACTTTC. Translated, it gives CASSLGGQVTSGANVLTF.

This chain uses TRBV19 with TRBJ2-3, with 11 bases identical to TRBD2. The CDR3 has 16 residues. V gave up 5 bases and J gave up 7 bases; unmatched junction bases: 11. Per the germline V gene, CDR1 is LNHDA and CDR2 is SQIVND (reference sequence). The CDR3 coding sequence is TGTGCCAGTAGTCCTTCGGTTAGCGGGGGGGCCTATACGCAGTATTTT. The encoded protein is CASSPSVSGGAYTQYF.

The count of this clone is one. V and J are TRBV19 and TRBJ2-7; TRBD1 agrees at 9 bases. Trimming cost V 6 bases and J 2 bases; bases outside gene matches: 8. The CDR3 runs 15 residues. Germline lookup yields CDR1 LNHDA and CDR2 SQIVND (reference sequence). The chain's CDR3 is CASSRSGTGTYEQYF. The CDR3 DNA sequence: TGTGCCAGTAGCCGATCGGGGACAGGGACCTACGAGCAGTACTTC. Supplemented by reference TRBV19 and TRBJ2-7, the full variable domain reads DGGITQSPKYLFRKEGQNVTLSCEQNLNHDAMYWYRQDPGQGLRLIYYSQIVNDFQKGDIAEGYSVSREKKESFPLTVTSAQKNPTAFYLCASSRSGTGTYEQYFGPGTRLTVT.

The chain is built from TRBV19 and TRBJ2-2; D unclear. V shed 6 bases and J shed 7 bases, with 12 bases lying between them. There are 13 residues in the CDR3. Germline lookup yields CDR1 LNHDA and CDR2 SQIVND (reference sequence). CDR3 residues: CASSPALGGELFF. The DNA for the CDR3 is TGTGCCAGTAGCCCAGCGCTAGGCGGGGAGCTGTTTTTT.

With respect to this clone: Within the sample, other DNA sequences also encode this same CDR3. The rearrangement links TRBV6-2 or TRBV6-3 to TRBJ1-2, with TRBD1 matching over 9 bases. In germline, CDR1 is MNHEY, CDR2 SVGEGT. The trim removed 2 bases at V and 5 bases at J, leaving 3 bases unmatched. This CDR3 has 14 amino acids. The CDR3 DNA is TGTGCCAGCAGTTACCGGGACAGGGTTTATGGCTACACCTTC. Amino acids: CASSYRDRVYGYTF.

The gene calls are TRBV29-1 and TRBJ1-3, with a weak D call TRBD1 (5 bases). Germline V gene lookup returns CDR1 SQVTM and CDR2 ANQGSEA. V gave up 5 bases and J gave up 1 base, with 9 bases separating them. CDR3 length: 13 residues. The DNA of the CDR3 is TGCAGCGTTCGGCAGGGTTCTGGAAACACCATATATTTT. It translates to CSVRQGSGNTIYF.

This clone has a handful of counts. The CDR3 reads CASSRGGGSSGNTIYF. The CDR3 DNA reads TGTGCCAGCAGTCGAGGGGGCGGAAGCTCTGGAAACACCATATATTTT. This chain joins TRBV13 and TRBJ1-3; 7 bases line up with TRBD1. The V gene's germline CDR1 is PRHDT and CDR2 FYEKMQ (reference sequence). The trim removed 6 bases at V and 0 bases at J, leaving 8 bases unmatched. The CDR3 covers 16 residues.

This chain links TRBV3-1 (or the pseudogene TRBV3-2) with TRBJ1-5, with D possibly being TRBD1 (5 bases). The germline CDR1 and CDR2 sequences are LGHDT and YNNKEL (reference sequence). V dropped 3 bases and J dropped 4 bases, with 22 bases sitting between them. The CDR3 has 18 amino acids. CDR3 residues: CASSHVTGGIGLNQPQHF. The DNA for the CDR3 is TGTGCCAGCAGCCACGTAACAGGTGGGATCGGGCTAAATCAGCCCCAGCATTTT.